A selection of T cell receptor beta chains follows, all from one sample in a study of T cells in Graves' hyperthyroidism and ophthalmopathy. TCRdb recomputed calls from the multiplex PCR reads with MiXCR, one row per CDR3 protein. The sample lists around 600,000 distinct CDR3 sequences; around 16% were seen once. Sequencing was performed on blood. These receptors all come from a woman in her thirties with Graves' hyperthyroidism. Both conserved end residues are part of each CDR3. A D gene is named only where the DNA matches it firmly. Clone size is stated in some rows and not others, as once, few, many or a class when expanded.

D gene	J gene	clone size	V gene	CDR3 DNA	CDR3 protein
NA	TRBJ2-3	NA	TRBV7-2	TGTGCCAGCAGCTTAGGATTTGGTGGGCGGGCTACTAGCACAGATACGCAGTATTTT	CASSLGFGGRATSTDTQYF
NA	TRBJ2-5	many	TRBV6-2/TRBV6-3	TGTGCCAGCAGTTACGGCGTTCTACAGGTCCTGAAAGAGACCCAGTACTTC	CASSYGVLQVLKETQYF
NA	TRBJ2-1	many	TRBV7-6	TGTGCCAGCAGCTTAGTACGCCAGCCCGGCAATGAGCAGTTCTTC	CASSLVRQPGNEQFF
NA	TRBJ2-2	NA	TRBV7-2	TGTGCCAGCAGCTTAGCGCTATTGGCCGGGGAGCTGTTTTTT	CASSLALLAGELFF
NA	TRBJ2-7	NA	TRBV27	TGTGCCAGCAGTCATTCGACCGGACCCTACGAGCAGTACTTC	CASSHSTGPYEQYF
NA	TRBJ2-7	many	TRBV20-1	TGCAGTGCCCGCATCTCAAGTGTCGAGCAGTACTTC	CSARISSVEQYF
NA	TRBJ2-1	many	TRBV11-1	TGTGCCAGCAGCTCATCGAACGCTCCTCAAACCACCCAGTTCTTC	CASSSSNAPQTTQFF
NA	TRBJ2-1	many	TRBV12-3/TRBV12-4	TGTGCCAGCAGCTCCACCAGGGGCAATGAGCAGTTCTTC	CASSSTRGNEQFF
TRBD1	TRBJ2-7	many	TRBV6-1	TGTGCCAGCAGTGAAAGGACAGGGTGGCTCTACGAGCAGTACTTC	CASSERTGWLYEQYF
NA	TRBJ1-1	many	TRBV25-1	TGTGCCAGCAGCGAACAGAGGAACACTGAAGCTTTCTTT	CASSEQRNTEAFF
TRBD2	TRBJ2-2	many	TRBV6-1	TGTGCCAGCGGTGGACTAGCGGGAGGCCCGGCAATGATCGGGGAGCTGTTTTTT	CASGGLAGGPAMIGELFF
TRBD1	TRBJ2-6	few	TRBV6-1	TGTGCCAGCAGTGAGGACAGGCCATCTGGGGCCAACGTCCTGACTTTC	CASSEDRPSGANVLTF
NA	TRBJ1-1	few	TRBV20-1	TGCAGTGCTAGAAGACAGACTGAAGCTTTCTTT	CSARRQTEAFF
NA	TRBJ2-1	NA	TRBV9	TGTGCCAGCAGCGTTGCTAGCGCAATCAATGAGCAGTTCTTC	CASSVASAINEQFF
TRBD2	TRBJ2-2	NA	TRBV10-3	TGTGCCATCAGTACTAGCGGGAACACCGGGGAGCTGTTTTTT	CAISTSGNTGELFF
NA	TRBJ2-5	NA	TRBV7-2	TGTGCCAGCAGCTTATTGGGGGGGGGGCAGGGGGGGTACTTC	CASSLLGGGQGGYF
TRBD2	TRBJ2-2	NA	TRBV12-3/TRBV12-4	TGTGCCAGCAGTTTCGGTAGCGGGAGAGAGGCCGGGGAGCTGTTTTTT	CASSFGSGREAGELFF
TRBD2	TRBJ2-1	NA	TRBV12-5	TGTGCCAGTGGTTCCCCCGGACTAGCGGGAGAGATGTACAATGAGCAGTTCTTC	CASGSPGLAGEMYNEQFF
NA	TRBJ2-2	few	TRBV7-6	TGTGCCAGCAGCTTACTCGTAGGCGGGGAGCTGTTTTTT	CASSLLVGGELFF
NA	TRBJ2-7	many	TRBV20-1	TGCAGTGCTAGAGATCCCGGGCGCCGGGATTACGAGCAGTACTTC	CSARDPGRRDYEQYF
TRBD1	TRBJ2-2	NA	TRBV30	TGTGCCTGGAGGGGGACAGGAGCCGGGGAGCTGTTTTTT	CAWRGTGAGELFF
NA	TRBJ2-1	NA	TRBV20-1	TGCAGTGCTAGAGTTCACAGGGAGGTTGACAATGAGCAGTTCTTC	CSARVHREVDNEQFF
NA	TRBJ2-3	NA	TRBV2	TGTGCCAGCAGTGTCGGGGGCAGGGATACGCAGTATTTT	CASSVGGRDTQYF
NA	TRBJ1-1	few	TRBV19	TGTGCCAGTAGTCCTAGACGATTGAACACTGAAGCTTTCTTT	CASSPRRLNTEAFF
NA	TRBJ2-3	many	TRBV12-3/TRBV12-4	TGTGCCAGCAGAGCCTCTAGCGCGAGCACAGATACGCAGTATTTT	CASRASSASTDTQYF
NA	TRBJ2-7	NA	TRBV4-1	TGCGCCAGCAGCCACGACACACAATCCTACGAGCAGTACTTC	CASSHDTQSYEQYF
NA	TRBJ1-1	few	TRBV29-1	TGCAGCGCCCTGGGTGGGTTGAACACTGAAGCTTTCTTT	CSALGGLNTEAFF
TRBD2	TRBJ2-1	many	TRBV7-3	TGTGCCAGCAGCTTAGGAGGTCTAGCGGCTACAATCAATGAGCAGTTCTTC	CASSLGGLAATINEQFF
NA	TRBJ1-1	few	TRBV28	TGTGCCAGCACGCAAAACAGTTTGGACACTGAAGCTTTCTTT	CASTQNSLDTEAFF
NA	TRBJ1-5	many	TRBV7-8	TGTGCCAGCAGCACCCTCCACGGCAATCAGCCCCAGCATTTT	CASSTLHGNQPQHF
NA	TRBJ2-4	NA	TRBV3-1	TGTGCCAGCAGCCAAGCAGGGACGCGGGACATTCAGTACTTC	CASSQAGTRDIQYF
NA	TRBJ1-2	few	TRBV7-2	TGTGCCAGCAGCTTAGTTCGGGGGGTTGAAGGCTACACCTTC	CASSLVRGVEGYTF
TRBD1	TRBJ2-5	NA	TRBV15	TGTGCCACCAGCCCAAGACAGGGTGCTCGAGAGACCCAGTACTTC	CATSPRQGARETQYF
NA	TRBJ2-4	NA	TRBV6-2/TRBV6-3	TGTGCCAGCAGTTACTCTTTTGCGGATCTGAGGGACATTCAGTACTTC	CASSYSFADLRDIQYF
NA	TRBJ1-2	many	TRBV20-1	TGCAGTGCTAGAGATCGGGAACTTGGTCCTAACTATGGCTACACCTTC	CSARDRELGPNYGYTF
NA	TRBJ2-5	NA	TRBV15	TGTGCCACCAGCAGAGCCCCAGGGGGGATAGAGGCCCAGTACTTC	CATSRAPGGIEAQYF
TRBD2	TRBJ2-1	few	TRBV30	TGTGCCTGGAGTGTACGACCTAGCGGGAGGTGGATTGAGCAGTTCTTC	CAWSVRPSGRWIEQFF
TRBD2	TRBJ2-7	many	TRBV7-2	TGTGCCAGCACCCCACCGGGACTAGCGGGCCACGAGCAGTACTTC	CASTPPGLAGHEQYF
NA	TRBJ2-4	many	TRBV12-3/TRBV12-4	TGTGCCAGCAGTTTAGACGTAGCCAAAAACATTCAGTACTTC	CASSLDVAKNIQYF
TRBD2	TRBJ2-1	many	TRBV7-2	TGTGCCAGCAGCACCCGGACTAGTCTCTACAATGAGCAGTTCTTC	CASSTRTSLYNEQFF
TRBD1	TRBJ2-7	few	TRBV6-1	TGTGCCAGCAGACCGGGACAGGGGCTCAACGAGCAGTACTTC	CASRPGQGLNEQYF
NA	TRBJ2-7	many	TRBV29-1	TGCAGCGTTGTAGTATGGAACTACGAGCAGTACTTC	CSVVVWNYEQYF
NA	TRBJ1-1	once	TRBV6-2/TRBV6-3	TGTGCCAGCAGTGAGTCGAGCCACACAGGGAGCACTGAAGCTTTCTTT	CASSESSHTGSTEAFF
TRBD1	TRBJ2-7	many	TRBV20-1	TGCAGTGCTAACGGGGACAGGAAGAGGGGTGGTTACGAGCAGTACTTC	CSANGDRKRGGYEQYF
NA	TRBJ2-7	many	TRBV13	TGTGCCAGCAGCTTACGGCAGGGTAGCCACGAGCAGTACTTC	CASSLRQGSHEQYF
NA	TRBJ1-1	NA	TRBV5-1	TGCGCCAGCCGTGATACAGGGAACACTGAAGCTTTCTTT	CASRDTGNTEAFF
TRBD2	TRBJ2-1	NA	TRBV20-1	TGCAGTGCTCAGACTAGCGGGAGCCCCTCCTACAATGAGCAGTTCTTC	CSAQTSGSPSYNEQFF
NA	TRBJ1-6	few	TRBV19	TGTGCCAGTAGTATAACCGGGACGGCAAGAGGTTCACCCCTCCACTTT	CASSITGTARGSPLHF
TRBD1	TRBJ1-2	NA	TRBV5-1	TGCGTCAGCAGCGCGACCGGGACAGGGAGAGCTAATTACACCTTC	CVSSATGTGRANYTF
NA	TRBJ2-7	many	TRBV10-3	TGTGCCATCAGAAGCACAGGGTTCGACGAGCAGTACTTC	CAIRSTGFDEQYF
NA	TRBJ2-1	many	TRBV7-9	TGTGCCAGCAGCGCCGCTGGGAGCTCCTACAATGAGCAGTTCTTC	CASSAAGSSYNEQFF
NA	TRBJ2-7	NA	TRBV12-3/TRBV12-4	TGTGCCAGCAGTTTTCTCCTACAGGTCAAGGGTTCCTACGAGCAGTACTTC	CASSFLLQVKGSYEQYF
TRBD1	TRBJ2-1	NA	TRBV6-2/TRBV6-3	TGTGCCAGCACCCACAGGACAGGGGGCTCTGAGCAGTTCTTC	CASTHRTGGSEQFF